This TCR beta chain was documented in a study of cytomegalovirus exposure and HLA in healthy donors. General study points: In vitro work confirmed that a few CMV-associated chains recognize CMV antigens.

With 60 Vbeta and 13 Jbeta primers, the PCR was carried out. Method: immunoSEQ multiplex PCR; TCRdb's copy keeps in-frame clones and lacks some. This table holds approximately 190,000 clones, around four fifths found once. Trimming removed 5 bases at V and 0 bases at J, with 7 bases between. CDR3 length: 13 amino acids. Germline-derived CDR1 and CDR2 are SGHVS and FNYEAQ. As concerns this clone: The antigen is not known.

Sequencing was carried out using PBMCs. This clonotype was sampled from a man in his forties in good health and CMV-seropositive. The chain is built from TRBV7-6 and TRBJ1-1; D is perhaps TRBD1 (5 bases). Written as DNA, the CDR3 is TGTGCCAGCAGCAAGACAGTGAACACTGAAGCTTTCTTT. As protein: CASSKTVNTEAFF.